The clone carrying this T cell receptor (beta chain) was found many times. Its antigen is unidentified. The sample is drawn from a study of cytomegalovirus exposure and HLA in healthy donors. V lost 1 base and J 7 bases, leaving 28 bases between the germline ends. CDR1 SEHNR and CDR2 FQNEAQ come from the germline V gene (reference sequence). The CDR3 runs to 19 residues. Each of the donors was a healthy bone marrow donor. There were likely unrecorded immune exposures, though donors were nominally healthy when sampled. Notes on the study in general: The records held CMV serostatus as the only immune exposure information. Most TCR beta V segments were productive about 90% or about 30% of the time in an earlier analysis.

With 60 Vbeta and 13 Jbeta primers, the PCR was carried out. Sequencing used immunoSEQ multiplex PCR; TCRdb keeps in-frame clones, though not all of them. Here the sample spans roughly 160,000 clones, roughly 76% being singletons. The sequencing sample was made of PBMCs. The chain recombines TRBV7-9 with TRBJ1-2, with a tentative D call TRBD1 (6 bases). The sequence was obtained from a woman between 50 and 59 years old in good health and CMV-seronegative. CDR3 DNA: TGTGCCAGCAGCTTAGGAGTTAGGGGGAGACCGACTCTCGCCCCTGGCTACACCTTC. Its translation is CASSLGVRGRPTLAPGYTF.